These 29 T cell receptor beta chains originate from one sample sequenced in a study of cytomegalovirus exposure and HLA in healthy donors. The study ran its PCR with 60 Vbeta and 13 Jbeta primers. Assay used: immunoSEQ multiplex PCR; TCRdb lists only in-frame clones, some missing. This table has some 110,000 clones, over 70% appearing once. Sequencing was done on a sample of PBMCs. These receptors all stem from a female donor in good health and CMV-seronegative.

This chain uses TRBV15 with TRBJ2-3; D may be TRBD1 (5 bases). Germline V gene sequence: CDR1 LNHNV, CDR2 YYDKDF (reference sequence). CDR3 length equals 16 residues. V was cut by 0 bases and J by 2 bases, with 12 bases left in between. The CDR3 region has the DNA TGTGCCACCAGCAGAGATGGATCAGGGCCCACAGATACGCAGTATTTT. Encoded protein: CATSRDGSGPTDTQYF.

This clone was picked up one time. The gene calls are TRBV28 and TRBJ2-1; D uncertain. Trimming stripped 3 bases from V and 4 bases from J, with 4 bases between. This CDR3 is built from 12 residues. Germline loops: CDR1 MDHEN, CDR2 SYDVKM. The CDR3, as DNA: TGTGCCAGCAGTTTCGGGTACAATGAGCAGTTCTTC. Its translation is CASSFGYNEQFF.

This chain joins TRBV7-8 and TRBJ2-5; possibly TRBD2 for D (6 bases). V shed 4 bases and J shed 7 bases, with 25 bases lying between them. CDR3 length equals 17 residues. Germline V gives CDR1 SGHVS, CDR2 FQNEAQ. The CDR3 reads CASSSRSRLGASGTQYF. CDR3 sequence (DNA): TGTGCCAGCAGCTCCCGCTCTAGACTAGGGGCCTCCGGGACCCAGTACTTC.

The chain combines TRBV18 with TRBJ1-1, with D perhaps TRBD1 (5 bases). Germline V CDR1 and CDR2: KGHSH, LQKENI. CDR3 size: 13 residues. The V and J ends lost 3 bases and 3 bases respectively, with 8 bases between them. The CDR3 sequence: CASSPQGYTEAFF. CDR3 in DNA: TGTGCCAGCTCACCCCAGGGTTACACTGAAGCTTTCTTT.

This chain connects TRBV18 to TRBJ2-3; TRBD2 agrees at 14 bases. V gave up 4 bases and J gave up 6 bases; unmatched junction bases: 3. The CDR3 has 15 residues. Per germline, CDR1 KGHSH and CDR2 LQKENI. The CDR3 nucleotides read TGTGCCAGCTCACTGGGACTAGCGGGAGTTGATACGCAGTATTTT. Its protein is CASSLGLAGVDTQYF. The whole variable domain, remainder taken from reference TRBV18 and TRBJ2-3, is NAGVMQNPRHLVRRRGQEARLRCSPMKGHSHVYWYRQLPEEGLKFMVYLQKENIIDESGMPKERFSAEFPKEGPSILRIQQVVRGDSAAYFCASSLGLAGVDTQYFGPGTRLTVL.

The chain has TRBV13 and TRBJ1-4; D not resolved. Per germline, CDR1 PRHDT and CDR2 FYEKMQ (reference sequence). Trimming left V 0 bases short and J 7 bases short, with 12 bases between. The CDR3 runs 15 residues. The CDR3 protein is CASSLGRSEGEKLFF. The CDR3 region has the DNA TGTGCCAGCAGCTTAGGCCGGAGTGAGGGTGAAAAACTGTTTTTT.

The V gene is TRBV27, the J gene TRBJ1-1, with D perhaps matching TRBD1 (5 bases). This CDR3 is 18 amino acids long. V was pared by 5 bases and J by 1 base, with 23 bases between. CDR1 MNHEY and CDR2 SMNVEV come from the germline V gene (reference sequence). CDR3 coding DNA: TGTGCCAGCAGTCCGCCCTGGGGCGGCGGGGCGAAGAACACTGAAGCTTTCTTT. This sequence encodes CASSPPWGGGAKNTEAFF.

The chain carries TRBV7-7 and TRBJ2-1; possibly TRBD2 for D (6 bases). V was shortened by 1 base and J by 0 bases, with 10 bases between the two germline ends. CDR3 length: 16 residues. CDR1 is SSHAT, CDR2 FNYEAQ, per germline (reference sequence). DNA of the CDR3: TGTGCCAGCAGCTTAGTGGTCGGGAGCTCCTACAATGAGCAGTTCTTC. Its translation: CASSLVVGSSYNEQFF.

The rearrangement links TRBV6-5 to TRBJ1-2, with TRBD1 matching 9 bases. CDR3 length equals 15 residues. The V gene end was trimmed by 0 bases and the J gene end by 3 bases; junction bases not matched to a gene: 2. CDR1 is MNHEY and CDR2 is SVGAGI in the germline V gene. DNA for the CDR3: TGTGCCAGCAGTTACTCGGGACAGGGCGACTATGGCTACACCTTC. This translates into CASSYSGQGDYGYTF.

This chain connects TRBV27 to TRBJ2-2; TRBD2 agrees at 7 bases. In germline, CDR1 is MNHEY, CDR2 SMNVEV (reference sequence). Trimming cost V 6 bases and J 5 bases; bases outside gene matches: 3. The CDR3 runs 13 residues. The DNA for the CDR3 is TGTGCCAGCAGGCTGGGGGGGACCGGGGAGCTGTTTTTT. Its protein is CASRLGGTGELFF.

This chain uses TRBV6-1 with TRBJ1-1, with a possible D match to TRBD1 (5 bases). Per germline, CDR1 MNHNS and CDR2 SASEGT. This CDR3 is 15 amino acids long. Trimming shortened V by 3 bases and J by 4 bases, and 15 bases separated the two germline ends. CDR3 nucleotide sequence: TGTGCCAGCAGTGAGCTAACTGGGGGGGTCACTGAAGCTTTCTTT. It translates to CASSELTGGVTEAFF.

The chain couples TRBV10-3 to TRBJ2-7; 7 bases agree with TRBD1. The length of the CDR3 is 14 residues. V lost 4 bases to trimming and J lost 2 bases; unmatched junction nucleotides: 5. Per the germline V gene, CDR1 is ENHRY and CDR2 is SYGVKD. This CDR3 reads CAISGRGLTYEQYF. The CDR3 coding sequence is TGTGCCATCAGTGGCAGGGGGTTGACCTACGAGCAGTACTTC.

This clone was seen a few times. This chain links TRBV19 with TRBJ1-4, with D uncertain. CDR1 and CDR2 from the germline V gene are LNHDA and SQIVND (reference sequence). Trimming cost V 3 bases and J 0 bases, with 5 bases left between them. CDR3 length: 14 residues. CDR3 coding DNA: TGTGCCAGTAGTATCAAAACAACTAATGAAAAACTGTTTTTT. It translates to CASSIKTTNEKLFF.

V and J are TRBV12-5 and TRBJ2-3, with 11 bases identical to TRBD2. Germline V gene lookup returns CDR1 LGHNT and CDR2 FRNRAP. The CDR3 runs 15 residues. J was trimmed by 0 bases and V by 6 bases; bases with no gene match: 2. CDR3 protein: CASGWTSGSTDTQYF. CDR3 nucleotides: TGTGCTAGTGGCTGGACTAGCGGGAGCACAGATACGCAGTATTTT. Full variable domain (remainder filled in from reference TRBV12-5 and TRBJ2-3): DARVTQTPRHKVTEMGQEVTMRCQPILGHNTVFWYRQTMMQGLELLAYFRNRAPLDDSGMPKDRFSAEMPDATLATLKIQPSEPRDSAVYFCASGWTSGSTDTQYFGPGTRLTVL.

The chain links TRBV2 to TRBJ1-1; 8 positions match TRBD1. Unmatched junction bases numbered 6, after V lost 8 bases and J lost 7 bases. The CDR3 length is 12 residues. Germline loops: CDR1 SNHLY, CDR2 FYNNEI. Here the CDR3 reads CASGQGLGEAFF. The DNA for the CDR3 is TGTGCCAGCGGACAGGGTTTGGGTGAAGCTTTCTTT.

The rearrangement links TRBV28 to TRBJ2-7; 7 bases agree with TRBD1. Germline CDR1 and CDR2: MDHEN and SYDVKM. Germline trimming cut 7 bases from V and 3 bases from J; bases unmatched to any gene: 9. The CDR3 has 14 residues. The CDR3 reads CASNKLRQGYEQYF. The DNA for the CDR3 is TGTGCCAGCAACAAACTCCGACAGGGCTACGAGCAGTACTTC.

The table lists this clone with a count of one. CDR3 sequence (DNA): TGTGCCAGCAGCCAAAGGCCGGGACAGGGTGGGGAGACCCAGTACTTC. Translated, it gives CASSQRPGQGGETQYF. The chain combines TRBV7-6 with TRBJ2-5; TRBD1 aligns across 9 bases. V dropped 5 bases and J dropped 5; count of bases not matched to a gene: 12. The CDR3 spans 16 residues. The germline CDR1 and CDR2 sequences are SGHVS and FNYEAQ.

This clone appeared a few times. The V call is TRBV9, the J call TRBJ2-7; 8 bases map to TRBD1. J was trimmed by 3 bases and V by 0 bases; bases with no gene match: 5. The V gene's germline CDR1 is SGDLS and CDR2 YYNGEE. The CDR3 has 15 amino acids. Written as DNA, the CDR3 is TGTGCCAGCAGCGTAGCCCCACAGGGGGACTACGAGCAGTACTTC. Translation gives CASSVAPQGDYEQYF.

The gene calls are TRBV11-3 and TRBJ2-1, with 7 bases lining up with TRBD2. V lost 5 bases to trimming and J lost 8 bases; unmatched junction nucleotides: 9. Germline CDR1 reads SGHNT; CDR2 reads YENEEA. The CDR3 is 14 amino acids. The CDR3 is CASSAGDPADEQFF. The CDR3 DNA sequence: TGTGCCAGCAGCGCGGGAGACCCTGCGGATGAGCAGTTCTTC. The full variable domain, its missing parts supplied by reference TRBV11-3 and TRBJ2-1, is EAGVVQSPRYKIIEKKQPVAFWCNPISGHNTLYWYLQNLGQGPELLIRYENEEAVDDSQLPKDRFSAERLKGVDSTLKIQPAELGDSAVYLCASSAGDPADEQFFGPGTRLTVL.

The chain's CDR3 is CASTTGADQETQYF. The CDR3 region has the DNA TGTGCCAGTACTACAGGGGCAGACCAAGAGACCCAGTACTTC. V is TRBV19 and J is TRBJ2-5; 7 nucleotides align to TRBD1. The length of the CDR3 is 14 residues. CDR1 LNHDA and CDR2 SQIVND come from the germline V gene (reference sequence). V was pared by 7 bases and J by 0 bases, with 5 bases of the junction left unmatched. Supplemented by reference TRBV19 and TRBJ2-5, the full variable domain reads DGGITQSPKYLFRKEGQNVTLSCEQNLNHDAMYWYRQDPGQGLRLIYYSQIVNDFQKGDIAEGYSVSREKKESFPLTVTSAQKNPTAFYLCASTTGADQETQYFGPGTRLLVL.

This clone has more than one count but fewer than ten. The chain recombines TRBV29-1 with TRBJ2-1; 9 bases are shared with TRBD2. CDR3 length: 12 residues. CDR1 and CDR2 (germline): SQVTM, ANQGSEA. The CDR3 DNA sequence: TGCAGTTCGCGGGAGGGGGTTGTTGAGCAGTTCTTC. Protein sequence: CSSREGVVEQFF.

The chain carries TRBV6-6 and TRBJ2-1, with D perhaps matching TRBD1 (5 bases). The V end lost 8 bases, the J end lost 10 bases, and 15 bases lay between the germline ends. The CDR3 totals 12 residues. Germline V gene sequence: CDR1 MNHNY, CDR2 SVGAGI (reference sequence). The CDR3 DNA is TGTGCCAGCTTAGGACAATTCGGCGAGCAGTTCTTC. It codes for CASLGQFGEQFF.

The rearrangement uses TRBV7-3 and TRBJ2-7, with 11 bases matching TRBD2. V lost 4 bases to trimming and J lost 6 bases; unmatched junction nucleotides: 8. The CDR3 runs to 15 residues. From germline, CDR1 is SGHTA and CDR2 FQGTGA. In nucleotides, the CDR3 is TGTGCCAGCAGCTGTACTAGCGGGAGACTCCTCGAGCAGTACTTC. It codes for CASSCTSGRLLEQYF.

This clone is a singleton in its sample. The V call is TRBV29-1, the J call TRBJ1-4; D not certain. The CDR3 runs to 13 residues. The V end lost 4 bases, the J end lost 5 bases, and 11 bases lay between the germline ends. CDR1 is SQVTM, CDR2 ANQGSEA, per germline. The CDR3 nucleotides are TGCAGCGTTGGGCTCCAGTTCAATGAAAAACTGTTTTTT. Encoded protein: CSVGLQFNEKLFF.

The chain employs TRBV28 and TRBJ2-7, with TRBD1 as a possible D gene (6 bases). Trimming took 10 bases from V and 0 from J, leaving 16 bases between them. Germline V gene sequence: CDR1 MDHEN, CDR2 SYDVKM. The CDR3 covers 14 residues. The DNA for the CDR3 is TGTGCCACCTCCGGGACAACAGTCTCCTACGAGCAGTACTTC. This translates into CATSGTTVSYEQYF.

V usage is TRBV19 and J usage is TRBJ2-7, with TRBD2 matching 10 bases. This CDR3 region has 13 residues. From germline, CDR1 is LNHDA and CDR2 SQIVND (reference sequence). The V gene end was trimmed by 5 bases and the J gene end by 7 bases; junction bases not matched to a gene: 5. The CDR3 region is CASSGGLAREQYF. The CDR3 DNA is TGTGCCAGTAGTGGGGGACTAGCGAGGGAGCAGTACTTC. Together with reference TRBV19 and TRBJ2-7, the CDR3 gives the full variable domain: DGGITQSPKYLFRKEGQNVTLSCEQNLNHDAMYWYRQDPGQGLRLIYYSQIVNDFQKGDIAEGYSVSREKKESFPLTVTSAQKNPTAFYLCASSGGLAREQYFGPGTRLTVT.

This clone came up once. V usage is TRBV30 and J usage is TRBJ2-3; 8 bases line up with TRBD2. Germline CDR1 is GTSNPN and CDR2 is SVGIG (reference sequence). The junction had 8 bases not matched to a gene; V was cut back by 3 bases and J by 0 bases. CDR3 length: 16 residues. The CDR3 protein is CAWSRFSGVSTDTQYF. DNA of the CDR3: TGTGCCTGGAGCAGATTTAGCGGGGTTAGCACAGATACGCAGTATTTT.

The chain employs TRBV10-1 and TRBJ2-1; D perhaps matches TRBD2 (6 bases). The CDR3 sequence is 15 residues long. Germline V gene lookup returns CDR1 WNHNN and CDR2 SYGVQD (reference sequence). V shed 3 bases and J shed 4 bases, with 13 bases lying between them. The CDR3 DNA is TGCGCCAGCAGTGATGCGGGGACCGCTTACAATGAGCAGTTCTTC. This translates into CASSDAGTAYNEQFF.

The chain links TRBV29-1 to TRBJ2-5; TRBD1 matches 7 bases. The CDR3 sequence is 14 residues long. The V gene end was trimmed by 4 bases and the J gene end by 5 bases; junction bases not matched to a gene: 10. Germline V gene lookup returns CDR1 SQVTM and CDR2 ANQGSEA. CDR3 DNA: TGCAGCGTTGGGACGGGACAGCGTTTGGAGACCCAGTACTTC. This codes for CSVGTGQRLETQYF. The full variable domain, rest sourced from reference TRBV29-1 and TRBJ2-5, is SAVISQKPSRDICQRGTSLTIQCQVDSQVTMMFWYRQQPGQSLTLIATANQGSEATYESGFVIDKFPISRPNLTFSTLTVSNMSPEDSSIYLCSVGTGQRLETQYFGPGTRLLVL.